This record concerns one T cell receptor beta chain sequence. Its target is unknown. Germline assignment: CDR1 SGHTA and CDR2 FQGTGA. The CDR3 is 14 amino acids. Trimming took off 5 bases at V and 3 bases at J, with 13 bases between the two ends. The data derive from a study of siplizumab effects on memory and regulatory T cells. Notes on the study in general: An assignable naive or memory phenotype was lacking in roughly 75-95% of proliferating CD4+ or CD8+ clones.

Clones were read by immunoSEQ multiplex PCR, and TCRdb kept only the in-frame ones, dropping some. The sample has 95,000 to 110,000 clones, over 90% seen once. The sample was Tregs sorted from blood. The receptor comes from a human donor in good health. This chain joins TRBV7-3 and TRBJ2-5, with D perhaps assigned TRBD1 or TRBD2 (5 bases each). The DNA of the CDR3 is TGTGCCAGCAGCCCCCTCGGGGCTGAAGAGACCCAGTACTTC. This codes for CASSPLGAEETQYF.